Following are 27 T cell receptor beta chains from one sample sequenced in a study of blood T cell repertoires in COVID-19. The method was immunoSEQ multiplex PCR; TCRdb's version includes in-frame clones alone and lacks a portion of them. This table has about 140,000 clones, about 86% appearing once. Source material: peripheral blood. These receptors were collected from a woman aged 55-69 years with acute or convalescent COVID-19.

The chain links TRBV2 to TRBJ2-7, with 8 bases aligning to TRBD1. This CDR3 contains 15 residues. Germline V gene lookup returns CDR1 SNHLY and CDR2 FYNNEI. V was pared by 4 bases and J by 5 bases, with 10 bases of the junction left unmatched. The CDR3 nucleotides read TGTGCCAGCAGTGCACTACAGGGGGTGCTGGACGAGCAGTACTTC. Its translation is CASSALQGVLDEQYF.

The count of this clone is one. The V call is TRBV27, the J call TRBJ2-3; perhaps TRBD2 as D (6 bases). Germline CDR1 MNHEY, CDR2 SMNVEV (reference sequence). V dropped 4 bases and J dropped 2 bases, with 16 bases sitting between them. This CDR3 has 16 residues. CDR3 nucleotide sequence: TGTGCCAGCAGTTCGGAACGGGGGAGTACCACAGATACGCAGTATTTT. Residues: CASSSERGSTTDTQYF.

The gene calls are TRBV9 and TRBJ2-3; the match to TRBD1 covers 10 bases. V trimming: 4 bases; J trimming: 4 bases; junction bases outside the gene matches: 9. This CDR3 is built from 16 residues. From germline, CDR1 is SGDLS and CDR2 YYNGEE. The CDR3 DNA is TGTGCCAGCAGCCAAGGGGGGACAGGGGTTGCAGATACGCAGTATTTT. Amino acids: CASSQGGTGVADTQYF.

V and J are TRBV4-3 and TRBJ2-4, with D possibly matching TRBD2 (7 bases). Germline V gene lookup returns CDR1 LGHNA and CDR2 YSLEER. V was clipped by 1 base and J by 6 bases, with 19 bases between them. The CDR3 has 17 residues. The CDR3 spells CASSQGALRGALNIQYF. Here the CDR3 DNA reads TGCGCCAGCAGCCAAGGGGCCCTCCGGGGGGCTCTAAACATTCAGTACTTC.

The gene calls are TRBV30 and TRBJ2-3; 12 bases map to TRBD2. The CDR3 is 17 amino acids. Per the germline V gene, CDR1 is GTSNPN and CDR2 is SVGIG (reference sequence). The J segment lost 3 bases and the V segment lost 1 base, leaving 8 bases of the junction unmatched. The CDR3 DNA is TGTGCCTGGAGTGAAGGACTAGCGGGGTGGGAGACAGATACGCAGTATTTT. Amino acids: CAWSEGLAGWETDTQYF.

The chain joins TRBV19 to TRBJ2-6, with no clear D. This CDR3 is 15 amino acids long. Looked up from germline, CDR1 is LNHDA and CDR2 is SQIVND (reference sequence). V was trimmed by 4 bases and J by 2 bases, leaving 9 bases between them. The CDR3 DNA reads TGTGCCAGTAGTACCTCTATCGCTGGGGCCAACGTCCTGACTTTC. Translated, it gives CASSTSIAGANVLTF.

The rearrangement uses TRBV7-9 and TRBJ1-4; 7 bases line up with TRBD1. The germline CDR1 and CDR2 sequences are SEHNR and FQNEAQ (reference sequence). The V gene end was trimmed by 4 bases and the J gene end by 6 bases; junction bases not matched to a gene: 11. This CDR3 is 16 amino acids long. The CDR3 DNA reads TGTGCCAGCAGCTCGAACAGGGGAAACGAGGATGAAAAACTGTTTTTT. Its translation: CASSSNRGNEDEKLFF.

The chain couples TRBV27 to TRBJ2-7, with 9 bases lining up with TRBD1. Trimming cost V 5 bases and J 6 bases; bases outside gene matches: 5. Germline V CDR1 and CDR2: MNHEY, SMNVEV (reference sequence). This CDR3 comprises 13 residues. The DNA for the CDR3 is TGTGCCAGCAGTCCCGGGACAGGGCTCGAGCAGTACTTC. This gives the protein CASSPGTGLEQYF.

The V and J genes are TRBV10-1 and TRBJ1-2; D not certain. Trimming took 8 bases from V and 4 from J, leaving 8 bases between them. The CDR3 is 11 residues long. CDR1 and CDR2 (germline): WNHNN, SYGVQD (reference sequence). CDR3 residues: CASRRSYGYTF. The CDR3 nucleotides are TGCGCCAGCCGACGGAGCTATGGCTACACCTTC.

CDR3 in DNA: TGTGCCAGCAGCCCGGGGACTAGCGGGGGCTACGAGCAGTACTTC. Translated: CASSPGTSGGYEQYF. The chain has TRBV9 and TRBJ2-7, with 14 positions matching TRBD2. CDR3 size: 15 residues. Losses at the gene ends were 4 bases for V and 3 bases for J; bases not matched to a gene: 3. Germline assignment: CDR1 SGDLS and CDR2 YYNGEE.

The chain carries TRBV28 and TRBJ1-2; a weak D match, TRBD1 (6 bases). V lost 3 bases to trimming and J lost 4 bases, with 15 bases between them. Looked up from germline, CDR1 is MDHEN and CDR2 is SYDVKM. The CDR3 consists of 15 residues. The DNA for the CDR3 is TGTGCCAGCAGTTTGGGGGCAGACTTCGTCTATGGCTACACCTTC. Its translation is CASSLGADFVYGYTF.

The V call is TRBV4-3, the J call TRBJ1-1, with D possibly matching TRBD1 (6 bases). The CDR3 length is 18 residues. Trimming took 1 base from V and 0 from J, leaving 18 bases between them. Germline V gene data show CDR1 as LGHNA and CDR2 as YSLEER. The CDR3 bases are TGCGCCAGCAGCCAAGCAGTGTCCGCCGGGACACTGAACACTGAAGCTTTCTTT. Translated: CASSQAVSAGTLNTEAFF.

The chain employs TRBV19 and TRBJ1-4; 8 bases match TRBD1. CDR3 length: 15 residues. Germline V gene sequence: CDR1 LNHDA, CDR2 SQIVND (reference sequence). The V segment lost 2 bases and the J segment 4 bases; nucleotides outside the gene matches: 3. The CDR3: CASSIYGTGNEKLFF. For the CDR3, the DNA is TGTGCCAGTAGTATATATGGGACAGGTAATGAAAAACTGTTTTTT.

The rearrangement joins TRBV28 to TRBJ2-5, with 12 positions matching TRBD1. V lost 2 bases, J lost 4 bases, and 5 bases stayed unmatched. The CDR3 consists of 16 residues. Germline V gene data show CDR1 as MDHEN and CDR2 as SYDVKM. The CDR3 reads CASSLSRDRGRETQYF. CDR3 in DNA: TGTGCCAGCAGTTTAAGTAGGGACAGGGGGCGAGAGACCCAGTACTTC.

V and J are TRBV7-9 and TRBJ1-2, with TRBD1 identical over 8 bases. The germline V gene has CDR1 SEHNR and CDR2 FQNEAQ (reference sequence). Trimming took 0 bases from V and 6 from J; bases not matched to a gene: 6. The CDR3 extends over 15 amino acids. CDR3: CASSLADRVFDGYTF. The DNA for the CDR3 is TGTGCCAGCAGCTTAGCGGACAGGGTTTTCGATGGCTACACCTTC.

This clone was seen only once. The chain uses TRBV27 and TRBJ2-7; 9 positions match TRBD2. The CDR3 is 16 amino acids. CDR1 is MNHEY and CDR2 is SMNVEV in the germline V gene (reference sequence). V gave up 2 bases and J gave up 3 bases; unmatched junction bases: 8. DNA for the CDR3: TGTGCCAGCAGTTTAGATGGCGGGGGGGCGGGCTACGAGCAGTACTTC. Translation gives CASSLDGGGAGYEQYF.

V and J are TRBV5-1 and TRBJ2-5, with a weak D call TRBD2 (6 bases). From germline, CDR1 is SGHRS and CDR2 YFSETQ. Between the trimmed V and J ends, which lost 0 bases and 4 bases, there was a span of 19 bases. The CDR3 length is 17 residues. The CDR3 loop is CASSLGRGGGLGETQYF. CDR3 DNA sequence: TGCGCCAGCAGCTTGGGTCGGGGAGGAGGTCTAGGAGAGACCCAGTACTTC.

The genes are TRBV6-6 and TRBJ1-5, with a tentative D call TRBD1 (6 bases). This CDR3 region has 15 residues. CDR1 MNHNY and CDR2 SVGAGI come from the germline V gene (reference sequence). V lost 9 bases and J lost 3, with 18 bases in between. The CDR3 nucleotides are TGTGCCAGTCTGCAGGGGAGGGGACCCAATCAGCCCCAGCATTTT. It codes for CASLQGRGPNQPQHF.

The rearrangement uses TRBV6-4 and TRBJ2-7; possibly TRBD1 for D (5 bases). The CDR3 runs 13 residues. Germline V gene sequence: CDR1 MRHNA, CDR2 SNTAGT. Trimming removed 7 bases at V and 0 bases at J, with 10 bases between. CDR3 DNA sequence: TGTGCCAGCACCCGACAGAACTCCTACGAGCAGTACTTC. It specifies CASTRQNSYEQYF.

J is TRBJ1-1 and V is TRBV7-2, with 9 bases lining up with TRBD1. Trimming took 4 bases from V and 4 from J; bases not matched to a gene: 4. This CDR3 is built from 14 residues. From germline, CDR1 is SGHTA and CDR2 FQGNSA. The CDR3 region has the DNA TGTGCCAGCAGCTCACAGGGGGCAGGCACTGAAGCTTTCTTT. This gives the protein CASSSQGAGTEAFF.

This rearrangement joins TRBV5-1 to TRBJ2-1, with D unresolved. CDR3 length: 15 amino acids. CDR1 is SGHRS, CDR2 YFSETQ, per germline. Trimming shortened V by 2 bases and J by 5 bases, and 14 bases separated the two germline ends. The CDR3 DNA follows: TGCGCCAGCAGCTTACGAACGCCTCGAGACAATGAGCAGTTCTTC. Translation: CASSLRTPRDNEQFF.

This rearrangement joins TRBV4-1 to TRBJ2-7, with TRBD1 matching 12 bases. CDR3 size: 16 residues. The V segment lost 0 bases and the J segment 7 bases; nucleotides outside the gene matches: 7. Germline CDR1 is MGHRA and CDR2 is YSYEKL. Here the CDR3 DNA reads TGCGCCAGCAGCCAAGATCTGGGACAGGGGGCTGGGGAGCAGTACTTC. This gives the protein CASSQDLGQGAGEQYF.

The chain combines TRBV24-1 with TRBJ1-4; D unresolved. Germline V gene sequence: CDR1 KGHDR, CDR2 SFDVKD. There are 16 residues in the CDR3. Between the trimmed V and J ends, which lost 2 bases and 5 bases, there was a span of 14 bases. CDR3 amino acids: CATSDSQAGLNEKLFF. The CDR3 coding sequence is TGTGCCACCAGTGATTCCCAAGCAGGCCTGAATGAAAAACTGTTTTTT.

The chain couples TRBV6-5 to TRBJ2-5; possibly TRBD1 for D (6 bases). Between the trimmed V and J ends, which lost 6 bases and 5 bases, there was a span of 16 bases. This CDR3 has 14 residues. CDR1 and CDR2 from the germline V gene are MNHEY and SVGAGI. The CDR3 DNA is TGTGCCAGCAGAAAAGGGGGAGTTATTGAGACCCAGTACTTC. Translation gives CASRKGGVIETQYF.

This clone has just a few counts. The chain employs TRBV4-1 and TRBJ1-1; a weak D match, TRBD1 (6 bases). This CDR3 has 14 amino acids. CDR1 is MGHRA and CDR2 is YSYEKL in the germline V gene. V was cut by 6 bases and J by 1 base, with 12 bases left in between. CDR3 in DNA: TGCGCCAGCAGAAGGGGGGGCGCGAACACTGAAGCTTTCTTT. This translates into CASRRGGANTEAFF.

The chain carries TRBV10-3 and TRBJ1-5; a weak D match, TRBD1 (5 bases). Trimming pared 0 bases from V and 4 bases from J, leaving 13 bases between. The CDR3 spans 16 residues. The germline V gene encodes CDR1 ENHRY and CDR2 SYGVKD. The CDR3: CAISESRGVWNQPQHF. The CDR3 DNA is TGTGCCATCAGTGAGTCTCGGGGGGTATGGAATCAGCCCCAGCATTTT.

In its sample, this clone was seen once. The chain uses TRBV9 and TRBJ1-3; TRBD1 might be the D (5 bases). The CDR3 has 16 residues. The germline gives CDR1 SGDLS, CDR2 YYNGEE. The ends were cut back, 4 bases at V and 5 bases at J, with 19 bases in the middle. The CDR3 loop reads CASSPTHGGSRNTIYF. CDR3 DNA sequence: TGTGCCAGCAGCCCGACCCACGGGGGGTCCAGAAACACCATATATTTT.